A single sample is the source of the 24 T cell receptor beta chains below, sequenced in a study of CD8 T cells in Susac syndrome. The RNA input was about 0.5 to 1 ug, and it was reverse transcribed with random hexamers. TCRdb fed the immunoSEQ multiplex PCR reads into MiXCR, producing one record per CDR3 protein. The profile shows about 140,000 distinct CDR3 sequences, around 93% of them singletons. The sample consisted of CD8+ T cells from PBMCs. Receptor source: a human donor with Susac syndrome.

This clonotype was seen once. This chain links TRBV20-1 with TRBJ1-1, with D possibly matching TRBD1 (6 bases). The CDR3 is made up of 19 amino acids. Germline V CDR1 and CDR2: DFQATT, SNEGSKA (reference sequence). V lost 0 bases to trimming and J lost 4 bases, with 27 bases between them. CDR3 in amino acids: CSARDLFPRGAESATEAFF. In DNA form, the CDR3 reads TGCAGTGCTAGAGACCTCTTCCCCCGGGGGGCGGAGTCGGCCACTGAAGCTTTCTTT.

This chain uses TRBV9 with TRBJ1-2; 8 nucleotides match TRBD1. CDR1 is SGDLS and CDR2 is YYNGEE in the germline V gene. V trimming: 3 bases; J trimming: 2 bases; junction bases outside the gene matches: 3. CDR3 size: 14 residues. The CDR3 region is CASSAGQENYGYTF. CDR3 bases: TGTGCCAGCAGCGCGGGACAGGAAAACTATGGCTACACCTTC.

The rearrangement links TRBV6-5 to TRBJ1-1; D is unclear. CDR3 length: 12 residues. Trimming left V 6 bases short and J 5 bases short, with 10 bases between. Germline assignment: CDR1 MNHEY and CDR2 SVGAGI. CDR3 amino acids: CASRLEGTEAFF. Here the CDR3 DNA reads TGTGCCAGCAGATTGGAAGGGACTGAAGCTTTCTTT.

The genes are TRBV20-1 and TRBJ2-1, with D possibly matching TRBD2 (6 bases). The germline CDR1 and CDR2 sequences are DFQATT and SNEGSKA (reference sequence). This CDR3 region has 15 residues. V lost 1 base and J lost 6, with 16 bases in between. In nucleotides, the CDR3 is TGCAGTGCTAGAGTGATGGAGGGCCCCGGCAATGAGCAGTTCTTC. Translated, it gives CSARVMEGPGNEQFF.

The chain links TRBV6-2 or TRBV6-3 to TRBJ2-2; D call uncertain. Trimming removed 2 bases at V and 4 bases at J, with 11 bases between. CDR1 is MNHEY, CDR2 SVGEGT, per germline. CDR3 length: 15 residues. The CDR3 is CASSYSFRITGELFF. In DNA form, the CDR3 reads TGTGCCAGCAGTTACAGTTTTCGTATCACCGGGGAGCTGTTTTTT.

The J gene is TRBJ2-4, the V gene TRBV5-1; tentatively, D is TRBD2 (5 bases). This CDR3 is built from 14 residues. Germline CDR1 SGHRS, CDR2 YFSETQ. V was trimmed by 4 bases and J by 10 bases, leaving 18 bases between them. Here the CDR3 reads CASSPDGNEIIQYF. The CDR3 nucleotides are TGCGCCAGCAGCCCGGACGGGAACGAGATTATTCAGTACTTC.

This clonotype was detected only once. The chain combines TRBV2 with TRBJ2-1; D possibly matches TRBD1 or TRBD2 (5 bases each). The CDR3 runs to 13 residues. Trimming removed 10 bases at V and 7 bases at J, with 17 bases between. The V gene's germline CDR1 is SNHLY and CDR2 FYNNEI. In DNA, the CDR3 is TGTGCCAAAAGGGACCCTATTGTGAATGAGCAGTTCTTC. Amino acids: CAKRDPIVNEQFF.

The gene calls are TRBV19 and TRBJ2-1; D remains unclear. Trimming removed 3 bases from V and 7 bases from J, with 7 bases in between. The CDR3 runs 12 residues. The germline CDR1 and CDR2 sequences are LNHDA and SQIVND (reference sequence). The CDR3 here is CASSIIDNEQFF. The CDR3 bases are TGTGCCAGTAGTATTATCGATAATGAGCAGTTCTTC.

This chain joins TRBV27 and TRBJ2-1, with D uncertain. Per the germline V gene, CDR1 is MNHEY and CDR2 is SMNVEV (reference sequence). The length of the CDR3 is 11 residues. The V and J ends lost 5 bases and 8 bases respectively, with 7 bases between them. Here the CDR3 DNA reads TGTGCCAGCAGTAGAGTCGATGAGCAGTTCTTC. Its translation is CASSRVDEQFF.

The chain recombines TRBV4-1 with TRBJ2-5, with a weak D call TRBD2 (6 bases). Trimming left V 4 bases short and J 5 bases short, with 14 bases between. The V gene's germline CDR1 is MGHRA and CDR2 YSYEKL. The CDR3 spans 14 residues. For the CDR3, the DNA is TGCGCCAGCAGCCGTGGAGGGACGGCGGAGACCCAGTACTTC. Encoded protein: CASSRGGTAETQYF.

This clonotype is a singleton in its sample. The chain employs TRBV12-3 or TRBV12-4 and TRBJ2-7; 7 positions agree with TRBD1. This CDR3 contains 12 residues. J lost 4 bases, V lost 6 bases, and 3 bases had no gene match. The DNA of the CDR3 is TGTGCCAGCAGGGTGACAGGGTACGAGCAGTACTTC. Protein: CASRVTGYEQYF.

The chain couples TRBV28 to TRBJ2-3; unclear D gene. This CDR3 has 13 amino acids. V was trimmed by 3 bases and J by 5 bases, leaving 9 bases between them. Germline V gene data show CDR1 as MDHEN and CDR2 as SYDVKM. CDR3 residues: CASSFVMGDTQYF. The CDR3 coding sequence is TGTGCCAGCAGTTTCGTGATGGGAGATACGCAGTATTTT. Looking up the rest from reference TRBV28 and TRBJ2-3 gives the full variable domain: DVKVTQSSRYLVKRTGEKVFLECVQDMDHENMFWYRQDPGLGLRLIYFSYDVKMKEKGDIPEGYSVSREKKERFSLILESASTNQTSMYLCASSFVMGDTQYFGPGTRLTVL.

In this sample, this clonotype turned up once. The chain has TRBV28 and TRBJ2-7; 13 nucleotides align to TRBD2. This CDR3 region has 17 residues. Per the germline V gene, CDR1 is MDHEN and CDR2 is SYDVKM. Trimming at V came to 1 base and at J to 2 bases, leaving 5 bases not matched to a gene. In DNA form, the CDR3 reads TGTGCCAGCAGTTTATTGACTAGCGGGAGGCCTCCCTACGAGCAGTACTTC. The encoded protein is CASSLLTSGRPPYEQYF.

The V gene is TRBV12-3 or TRBV12-4, the J gene TRBJ1-2, with a tentative D call TRBD1 (6 bases). V was trimmed by 5 bases and J by 4 bases, leaving 8 bases between them. The CDR3 length is 12 residues. CDR3 coding DNA: TGTGCCAGCAGTGTGGACAGCTATGGCTACACCTTC. Residues: CASSVDSYGYTF.

J is TRBJ1-1 and V is TRBV12-3 or TRBV12-4; D gene unclear. Trimming shortened V by 7 bases and J by 4 bases, and 7 bases separated the two germline ends. This CDR3 has 11 amino acids. The CDR3 nucleotides read TGTGCCAGCACGGGAAGCACTGAAGCTTTCTTT. Protein: CASTGSTEAFF.

This chain connects TRBV29-1 to TRBJ1-2; D may be TRBD1 (6 bases). V dropped 5 bases and J dropped 4 bases, with 29 bases sitting between them. This CDR3 is built from 18 residues. Germline CDR1 SQVTM, CDR2 ANQGSEA. CDR3 in amino acids: CSVRGLSRDTEAFYGYTF. The CDR3 DNA follows: TGCAGCGTTCGCGGGCTATCCCGGGACACCGAGGCCTTCTATGGCTACACCTTC.

The chain carries TRBV3-1 and TRBJ2-2, with D perhaps matching TRBD2 (5 bases). Trimming cost V 4 bases and J 5 bases, with 11 bases left between them. The CDR3 spans 14 residues. The germline V gene has CDR1 LGHDT and CDR2 YNNKEL (reference sequence). CDR3 region: CASSLMEATGELFF. CDR3 bases: TGTGCCAGCAGCCTTATGGAGGCAACCGGGGAGCTGTTTTTT.

The chain is built from TRBV3-1 and TRBJ2-5; D remains ambiguous. CDR1 and CDR2 from the germline V gene are LGHDT and YNNKEL (reference sequence). The CDR3 covers 11 residues. With 2 bases removed from V and 5 bases from J, the gap between germline ends came to 3 bases. DNA for the CDR3: TGTGCCAGCAGCCAAAGGGAGACCCAGTACTTC. This encodes CASSQRETQYF.

This chain connects TRBV7-9 to TRBJ2-5; the match to TRBD2 covers 8 bases. The CDR3 is made up of 14 amino acids. Per the germline V gene, CDR1 is SEHNR and CDR2 is FQNEAQ (reference sequence). V was pared by 5 bases and J by 3 bases, with 5 bases of the junction left unmatched. The CDR3 spells CASSQREREETQYF. In nucleotides, the CDR3 is TGTGCCAGCAGCCAGCGGGAGAGGGAAGAGACCCAGTACTTC.

The V call is TRBV10-3, the J call TRBJ2-1, with 10 positions matching TRBD1. Germline V lookup: CDR1 ENHRY, CDR2 SYGVKD. V was pared by 5 bases and J by 8 bases, with 6 bases of the junction left unmatched. The CDR3 totals 14 residues. CDR3 in amino acids: CAISSGQGLDEQFF. The CDR3 DNA sequence: TGTGCCATCAGTTCGGGACAGGGGTTGGATGAGCAGTTCTTC.

The chain employs TRBV6-5 and TRBJ1-4; TRBD1 matches at 8 bases. Germline assignment: CDR1 MNHEY and CDR2 SVGAGI. Germline trimming cut 2 bases from V and 14 bases from J; bases unmatched to any gene: 13. This CDR3 is built from 15 residues. DNA of the CDR3: TGTGCCAGCAGTTACGGGGGACAGGTGGGAAAGAGGCTGTTTTTT. Residues: CASSYGGQVGKRLFF.

The chain carries TRBV28 and TRBJ2-7, with 9 bases aligning to TRBD1. The CDR3 length is 15 residues. The germline V gene has CDR1 MDHEN and CDR2 SYDVKM. The J segment lost 3 bases and the V segment lost 3 bases, leaving 6 bases of the junction unmatched. The CDR3 nucleotides read TGTGCCAGCAGTTTGGGGACAGGGAACATCTACGAGCAGTACTTC. As protein: CASSLGTGNIYEQYF.

The chain combines TRBV2 with TRBJ2-1; 10 bases line up with TRBD2. In germline, CDR1 is SNHLY, CDR2 FYNNEI. The CDR3 totals 14 residues. The ends lost 6 bases at V and 7 bases at J; junction bases unmatched: 6. The CDR3 here is CASSETSGHNEQFF. CDR3 nucleotides: TGTGCCAGCAGCGAGACTAGCGGGCATAATGAGCAGTTCTTC.

This sequence joins TRBV28 and TRBJ1-1; D gene ambiguous. Germline-derived CDR1 and CDR2 are MDHEN and SYDVKM. The CDR3 has 14 amino acids. The V end lost 7 bases, the J end lost 3 bases, and 15 bases lay between the germline ends. The CDR3 loop is CASNLGLDDTEAFF. CDR3 coding DNA: TGTGCCAGCAACCTGGGGTTGGACGACACTGAAGCTTTCTTT.